This TCR beta chain is from a study of early T cells in non-severe SARS-CoV-2 infection. The wider study: RNA in bulk from unsorted whole blood was sequenced, and chains were unpaired. Study-wide findings and caveats: The study's VDJdb matching favored anti-spike CD8 responses and missed private and CD4 specificities.

CDR3 length: 17 amino acids. CDR1 and CDR2 from the germline V gene are PRHDT and FYEKMQ (reference sequence). With 5 bases clipped from V and 4 bases from J, the junction kept 15 bases outside the gene matches. Notes on this clonotype: Its antigen is currently unknown.

Attachment of unique molecular identifiers was made to individual cDNA molecules. TCRdb redid the calling of the 5' RACE reads with MiXCR, one entry per CDR3 protein. Of roughly 66,000 distinct CDR3 sequences in the sample, around 9% were seen once. The sequencing sample was made of whole blood. The chain is built from TRBV13 and TRBJ2-7; 9 nucleotides line up with TRBD2. This TCR was recovered from an adult who was a healthcare worker with PCR-confirmed SARS-CoV-2 infection or an uninfected control (not recorded which). As DNA, the CDR3 is TGTGCCAGCAGCCAACTATTGCGGGAGGGCCCTGTTTACGAGCAGTACTTC. The encoded protein is CASSQLLREGPVYEQYF.